The 13 T cell receptor beta chains presented below share a single source sample, sequenced in a study of blood T cells in healthy people across ages. Primers used in a second PCR of about 7 to 11 cycles were a sample-barcoded 5' primer and a J-beta primer mix. TCRdb processed the 5' RACE reads anew with MiXCR; each CDR3 protein has one entry. The sample records approximately 900,000 distinct CDR3 sequences, about 44% being singletons. The sample taken for sequencing was blood. The receptors here all came from a man aged 30-40 years in good health.

This clonotype was seen a handful of times. This chain uses TRBV27 with TRBJ2-7; unclear D gene. Trimming left V 5 bases short and J 3 bases short, with 14 bases between. Germline CDR1 reads MNHEY; CDR2 reads SMNVEV (reference sequence). The CDR3 is 14 residues long. CDR3 sequence: CASSLGSGIYEQYF. CDR3 in DNA: TGTGCCAGCAGTCTCGGATCTGGGATCTACGAGCAGTACTTC.

This clonotype was seen once. The chain is built from TRBV28 and TRBJ2-1, with D perhaps TRBD2 (6 bases). In germline, CDR1 is MDHEN, CDR2 SYDVKM. The V end lost 8 bases, the J end lost 7 bases, and 21 bases lay between the germline ends. The CDR3 loop spans 15 amino acids. The CDR3 DNA reads TGTGCCAGCGGGAGTAGCGGAGGGTCGGTGAATGAGCAGTTCTTC. It is translated as CASGSSGGSVNEQFF.

This clonotype has a handful of counts. This rearrangement joins TRBV4-1 to TRBJ2-1, with 7 positions matching TRBD1. The V gene end was trimmed by 3 bases and the J gene end by 5 bases; junction bases not matched to a gene: 4. Germline lookup yields CDR1 MGHRA and CDR2 YSYEKL. The CDR3 is made up of 14 amino acids. In nucleotides, the CDR3 is TGCGCCAGCAGCCAGGGTCAGGGGGACAATGAGCAGTTCTTC. Protein: CASSQGQGDNEQFF.

The V call is TRBV29-1, the J call TRBJ2-3; TRBD2 aligns across 9 bases. Germline V gene sequence: CDR1 SQVTM, CDR2 ANQGSEA. The CDR3 is made up of 15 amino acids. J gave up 2 bases and V 3 bases, and 6 bases lay outside the gene matches. The CDR3 loop is CSVELLAGLTDTQYF. The CDR3 region has the DNA TGCAGCGTTGAGCTGCTAGCGGGGCTCACAGATACGCAGTATTTT.

In its sample, this clonotype was seen a few times. The J gene is TRBJ2-7, the V gene TRBV29-1, with D possibly being TRBD1 (6 bases). Trimming shortened V by 0 bases and J by 3 bases, and 9 bases separated the two germline ends. The CDR3 is 13 amino acids. Germline V gene sequence: CDR1 SQVTM, CDR2 ANQGSEA. The CDR3 protein is CSVEDRDNYEQYF. DNA of the CDR3: TGCAGCGTTGAAGACCGGGACAACTACGAGCAGTACTTC.

This clonotype was detected a few times. V gene TRBV6-1 combines with J gene TRBJ1-4; D uncertain. Germline values: CDR1 MNHNS, CDR2 SASEGT. There are 13 residues in the CDR3. V was cut by 0 bases and J by 7 bases, with 6 bases left in between. This CDR3 is CASSEAGPEKLFF. CDR3 nucleotides: TGTGCCAGCAGTGAAGCCGGGCCTGAAAAACTGTTTTTT.

The CDR3 bases are TGTGCCAGCAGCTTGGCCCAGGGTCTCAGCTACGAGCAGTACTTC. Its protein is CASSLAQGLSYEQYF. This chain uses TRBV5-6 with TRBJ2-5, with TRBD1 as a possible D gene (5 bases). The DNA end favors TRBJ2-7, so the J call may be wrong. The CDR3 has 15 residues. Looked up from germline, CDR1 is SGHDT and CDR2 is YYEEEE.

V gene TRBV20-1 combines with J gene TRBJ2-7, with 7 bases aligning to TRBD2. V lost 8 bases, J lost 2 bases, and 18 bases stayed unmatched. The CDR3 length is 16 residues. The V gene's germline CDR1 is DFQATT and CDR2 SNEGSKA (reference sequence). Here the CDR3 reads CSLDGEGGTGTYEQYF. Written as DNA, the CDR3 is TGCAGTCTAGACGGGGAGGGAGGGACTGGGACCTACGAGCAGTACTTC.

This clonotype was recorded at least ten times. The V call is TRBV7-2, the J call TRBJ2-7; TRBD1 is a possible D gene (6 bases). Germline V gene sequence: CDR1 SGHTA, CDR2 FQGNSA. Trimming removed 1 base from V and 5 bases from J, with 15 bases in between. The CDR3 covers 15 residues. This chain's CDR3 is CASSLETGPRHEQYF. In nucleotides, the CDR3 is TGTGCCAGCAGCTTAGAAACAGGGCCCCGCCACGAGCAGTACTTC.

The chain has TRBV5-4 and TRBJ2-5, with TRBD1 as a possible D gene (6 bases). Germline V gene sequence: CDR1 SGHNT, CDR2 YYREEE (reference sequence). The CDR3 has 15 residues. Deletions cut 4 bases from V and 2 bases from J, with 15 bases between. CDR3 in amino acids: CASSQATGKQETQYF. CDR3 DNA: TGTGCCAGCAGCCAAGCCACAGGGAAACAAGAGACCCAGTACTTC.

This clonotype showed up just a few times. The chain has TRBV11-2 and TRBJ2-1; TRBD2 matches at 12 bases. The J segment lost 7 bases and the V segment lost 1 base, leaving 11 bases of the junction unmatched. CDR1 is SGHAT and CDR2 is FQNNGV in the germline V gene. This CDR3 comprises 18 residues. The CDR3 DNA follows: TGTGCCAGCAGCTTAGGAAGGGCTAGCGGGGGGGCCTGGAATGAGCAGTTCTTC. The encoded protein is CASSLGRASGGAWNEQFF.

The CDR3 region has the DNA TGTGCCAGCAGTTACTCCGTCAGTGCCGTGACCCAGTACTTC. Residues: CASSYSVSAVTQYF. The J gene is TRBJ2-5, the V gene TRBV6-5; D unclear. The CDR3 consists of 14 residues. CDR1 and CDR2 from the germline V gene are MNHEY and SVGAGI. V lost 0 bases to trimming and J lost 7 bases, with 12 bases between them.

V and J are TRBV12-3 or TRBV12-4 and TRBJ1-5; D is uncertain. V gave up 5 bases and J gave up 1 base, with 6 bases separating them. The CDR3 is 13 residues long. The CDR3 sequence is CASSNLSNQPQHF. Here the CDR3 DNA reads TGTGCCAGCAGTAACTTAAGCAATCAGCCCCAGCATTTT.